This TCR beta chain came from a study of cytomegalovirus exposure and HLA in healthy donors. Study background: Unique TCRs numbering 75 million to 95 million, obtained from HLA-typed donors, made up an early data release.

V was cut by 1 base and J by 10 bases, with 19 bases left in between. The CDR3 consists of 16 residues. The germline CDR1 and CDR2 sequences are MGHRA and YSYEKL. Study outcomes and limitations: Most subjects' HLA-A and HLA-B alleles were reportedly predicted from TCR beta sequences. A missense DCLRE1C variant was associated with V- and J-gene trimming of TCR beta chains in a later analysis, and an independent cohort replicated the association. Common viral pathogens were later found to be apparently linked to several of the most significant clusters.

To note about this clone: Antigen: not known.

A multiplex PCR was run with 60 Vbeta primers and 13 Jbeta primers. Sequencing used immunoSEQ multiplex PCR; TCRdb keeps in-frame clones, though not all of them. Of some 100,000 clones in the sample, about 76% were seen once. The V and J genes are TRBV4-1 and TRBJ1-4; a possible D gene is TRBD1 (5 bases). Sequenced sample: PBMCs. This receptor was identified in a woman aged 40 to 49 in good health and CMV-seropositive. DNA for the CDR3: TGCGCCAGCAGCCAAGGGGGCGTTGGTTGGATGGGAAAACTGTTTTTT. It yields the protein CASSQGGVGWMGKLFF.